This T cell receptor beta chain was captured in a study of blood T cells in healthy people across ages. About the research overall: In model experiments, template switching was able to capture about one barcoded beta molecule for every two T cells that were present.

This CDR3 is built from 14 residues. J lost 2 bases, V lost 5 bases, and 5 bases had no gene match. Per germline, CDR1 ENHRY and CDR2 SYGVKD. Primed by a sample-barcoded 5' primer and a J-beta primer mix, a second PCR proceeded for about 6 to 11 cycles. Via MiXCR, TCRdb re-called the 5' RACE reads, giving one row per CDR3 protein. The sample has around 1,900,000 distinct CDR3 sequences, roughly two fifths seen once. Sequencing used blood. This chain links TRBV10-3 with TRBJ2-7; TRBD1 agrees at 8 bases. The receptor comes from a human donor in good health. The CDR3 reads CAISFLQGAYEQYF. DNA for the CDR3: TGTGCCATCAGTTTCCTACAGGGGGCCTACGAGCAGTACTTC.